The 24 T cell receptor beta chains given below trace back to one sample, sequenced in a study of blood T cell repertoires in COVID-19. The assay was immunoSEQ multiplex PCR, and TCRdb's table has in-frame clones only and misses some. The sample shows roughly 67,000 clones, 84% of them seen only once. The sequenced material came from peripheral blood. The receptors originated from a man aged 50 to 59 with active COVID-19.

This chain joins TRBV29-1 and TRBJ2-7; 8 nucleotides line up with TRBD1. Germline CDR1 and CDR2: SQVTM and ANQGSEA. V was clipped by 6 bases and J by 1 base; unmatched bases: 5. The length of the CDR3 is 13 residues. The CDR3 sequence is CSVGDRSSYEQYF. CDR3 bases: TGCAGCGTGGGGGACAGGTCTTCCTACGAGCAGTACTTC.

The CDR3 region has the DNA TGTGCCAGCAGACAACAGGGGACAGATACGCAGTATTTT. Encoded protein: CASRQQGTDTQYF. The J gene is TRBJ2-3, the V gene TRBV3-1 (or the pseudogene TRBV3-2); TRBD1 matches 7 bases. The CDR3 contains 13 residues. After removal of 6 bases from V and 3 bases from J, the junction contained 3 bases not matched to a gene. CDR1 LGHDT and CDR2 YNNKEL come from the germline V gene (reference sequence).

The chain carries TRBV20-1 and TRBJ1-1; TRBD1 agrees at 8 bases. The CDR3 loop spans 13 amino acids. The V gene end was trimmed by 3 bases and the J gene end by 5 bases; junction bases not matched to a gene: 5. CDR1 and CDR2 (germline): DFQATT, SNEGSKA (reference sequence). DNA for the CDR3: TGCAGTGCTAGTCAGGGGGCATGGACTGAAGCTTTCTTT. Translated, it gives CSASQGAWTEAFF.

The chain combines TRBV5-5 with TRBJ2-2, with D possibly TRBD1 on 6 matching bases. Germline values: CDR1 SGHKS, CDR2 YYEKEE (reference sequence). The CDR3 contains 15 residues. V shed 4 bases and J shed 1 base, with 11 bases lying between them. In nucleotides, the CDR3 is TGTGCCAGCAGCGCCGGGACACGGAACACCGGGGAGCTGTTTTTT. Translation gives CASSAGTRNTGELFF.

At least ten counts were recorded for this clone. The rearrangement links TRBV24-1 to TRBJ2-2; TRBD1 matches 10 bases. Germline-derived CDR1 and CDR2 are KGHDR and SFDVKD. Unmatched junction bases numbered 1, after V lost 7 bases and J lost 3 bases. The CDR3 covers 14 residues. The CDR3 nucleotides read TGTGCCACCAGGGGGACAGGGGACACCGGGGAGCTGTTTTTT. It encodes CATRGTGDTGELFF.

The V gene is TRBV18, the J gene TRBJ1-5, with TRBD1 matching 12 bases. Germline lookup yields CDR1 KGHSH and CDR2 LQKENI. The V segment lost 3 bases and the J segment 6 bases; nucleotides outside the gene matches: 3. CDR3 length equals 15 residues. CDR3 in amino acids: CASSPGQGALQPQHF. The CDR3 DNA follows: TGTGCCAGCTCACCGGGACAGGGGGCTCTTCAGCCCCAGCATTTT.

The CDR3 is CASRFRVPGYTF. CDR3 nucleotides: TGTGCCAGCAGGTTCAGGGTACCGGGCTACACCTTC. The J gene is TRBJ1-2, the V gene TRBV6-5, with TRBD1 as a possible D gene (5 bases). CDR1 is MNHEY, CDR2 SVGAGI, per germline. The CDR3 totals 12 residues. Trimming removed 6 bases at V and 8 bases at J, with 13 bases between.

This chain uses TRBV7-9 with TRBJ2-1; TRBD1 matches 9 bases. Trimming removed 1 base from V and 9 bases from J; junction bases left unmatched: 7. This CDR3 has 15 residues. Germline V gives CDR1 SEHNR, CDR2 FQNEAQ (reference sequence). Here the CDR3 DNA reads TGTGCCAGCAGCTTAGTTCGGGACAGGGTCGCTGAGCAGTTCTTC. Translated, it gives CASSLVRDRVAEQFF.

The genes are TRBV7-8 and TRBJ2-7; a weak D match, TRBD1 (6 bases). The V gene lost 5 bases and the J gene lost 2 bases, with 13 bases spanning the gap. This CDR3 spans 14 amino acids. Germline V gene lookup returns CDR1 SGHVS and CDR2 FQNEAQ. The CDR3 sequence is CASSHSRDTYEQYF. The CDR3 region has the DNA TGTGCCAGCAGCCACTCCCGGGACACCTACGAGCAGTACTTC. The full variable domain, completed using reference TRBV7-8 and TRBJ2-7, is GAGVSQSPRYKVAKRGQDVALRCDPISGHVSLFWYQQALGQGPEFLTYFQNEAQLDKSGLPSDRFFAERPEGSVSTLKIQRTQQEDSAVYLCASSHSRDTYEQYFGPGTRLTVT.

The genes are TRBV10-3 and TRBJ1-2, with 10 bases fitting TRBD1. The V gene end was trimmed by 3 bases and the J gene end by 10 bases; junction bases not matched to a gene: 8. This CDR3 is 14 amino acids long. In germline, CDR1 is ENHRY, CDR2 SYGVKD. The CDR3 DNA follows: TGTGCCATCAGTGATTCCGGGACAGGGGAAGCCTACACCTTC. Translation: CAISDSGTGEAYTF.

The chain's CDR3 is CASSYSDEQFF. The CDR3 DNA reads TGTGCCAGCAGTTACTCCGATGAGCAGTTCTTC. This chain links TRBV6-5 with TRBJ2-1; no firm D call. CDR1 is MNHEY and CDR2 is SVGAGI in the germline V gene. The CDR3 runs 11 residues. Trimming removed 0 bases from V and 8 bases from J, with 2 bases in between.

The V call is TRBV12-3 or TRBV12-4, the J call TRBJ1-2, with D possibly TRBD1 on 5 matching bases. The CDR3 covers 12 residues. V lost 5 bases, J lost 4 bases, and 8 bases lay in between. The DNA of the CDR3 is TGTGCCAGCAGTGGACACCCCTATGGCTACACCTTC. Translating it yields CASSGHPYGYTF.

J is TRBJ2-1 and V is TRBV7-9, with D possibly TRBD2 on 5 matching bases. Germline V lookup: CDR1 SEHNR, CDR2 FQNEAQ (reference sequence). Trimming removed 3 bases from V and 8 bases from J, with 17 bases in between. This CDR3 spans 15 amino acids. The CDR3 DNA is TGTGCCAGCAGCTTGTTTGGGCTAGCCGGGGATGAGCAGTTCTTC. This sequence encodes CASSLFGLAGDEQFF.

The DNA of the CDR3 is TGTGCCAGCAGTTACGCAGGGGGAGGACGGTACGAGCAGTACTTC. Protein: CASSYAGGGRYEQYF. The chain couples TRBV6-6 to TRBJ2-7, with D perhaps TRBD1 (7 bases). The germline V gene encodes CDR1 MNHNY and CDR2 SVGAGI (reference sequence). Trimming shortened V by 2 bases and J by 4 bases, and 15 bases separated the two germline ends. This CDR3 contains 15 residues.

The genes are TRBV12-3 or TRBV12-4 and TRBJ1-2; 7 positions match TRBD1. V shed 6 bases, J shed 6 bases, and the junction held 4 bases outside the gene matches. CDR3 size: 12 residues. The CDR3 bases are TGTGCCAGCAGCGGGACAGCTGATGGCTACACCTTC. Its protein product is CASSGTADGYTF.

V usage is TRBV5-4 and J usage is TRBJ2-7; possible D gene TRBD1, 5 bases. Germline CDR1 reads SGHNT; CDR2 reads YYREEE (reference sequence). V shed 0 bases and J shed 3 bases, with 13 bases lying between them. This CDR3 comprises 15 residues. For the CDR3, the DNA is TGTGCCAGCAGCTTGGCCACAGGAATAGGCTACGAGCAGTACTTC. It codes for CASSLATGIGYEQYF.

In DNA form, the CDR3 reads TGTGCCAGCAGTGAGGCAGCTCGGGATGAGACCCAGTACTTC. Amino acids: CASSEAARDETQYF. The rearrangement links TRBV2 to TRBJ2-5; possibly TRBD2 for D (5 bases). The germline CDR1 and CDR2 sequences are SNHLY and FYNNEI. This CDR3 is built from 14 residues. Trimming left V 3 bases short and J 5 bases short, with 13 bases between.

The chain has TRBV4-2 and TRBJ2-7; 8 nucleotides line up with TRBD1. The junction had 6 bases not matched to a gene; V was cut back by 0 bases and J by 2 bases. The CDR3 totals 16 residues. Germline V CDR1 and CDR2: LGHNA, YNFKEQ. The CDR3 is CASSQDRRQGTYEQYF. The CDR3 bases are TGTGCCAGCAGCCAAGATAGGAGACAGGGGACCTACGAGCAGTACTTC.

The chain recombines TRBV5-1 with TRBJ2-7; the match to TRBD2 covers 9 bases. J lost 0 bases, V lost 2 bases, and 3 bases had no gene match. The CDR3 is 15 amino acids. Germline values: CDR1 SGHRS, CDR2 YFSETQ. The CDR3 DNA reads TGCGCCAGCAGCTTTTCAGCGGGGGGCTCCTACGAGCAGTACTTC. Protein sequence: CASSFSAGGSYEQYF.

J is TRBJ2-7 and V is TRBV29-1; 11 bases map to TRBD2. Trimming removed 4 bases from V and 6 bases from J; junction bases left unmatched: 8. CDR1 SQVTM and CDR2 ANQGSEA come from the germline V gene. The CDR3 consists of 14 residues. CDR3 in amino acids: CSVARLAGGGEQYF. The CDR3, as DNA: TGCAGCGTTGCTCGTCTAGCGGGGGGAGGCGAGCAGTACTTC.

CDR3 DNA: TGTGCCAGCAGCCAAAGAACCGGACTAGCGGACCCTTACAATGAGCAGTTCTTC. Protein product: CASSQRTGLADPYNEQFF. The chain carries TRBV3-1 (or the pseudogene TRBV3-2) and TRBJ2-1; 10 bases fit TRBD2. Trimming cost V 2 bases and J 4 bases; bases outside gene matches: 11. Germline V lookup: CDR1 LGHDT, CDR2 YNNKEL (reference sequence). The length of the CDR3 is 18 residues.

The chain carries TRBV15 and TRBJ2-2, with 7 bases aligning to TRBD2. The V and J ends lost 0 bases and 3 bases, in that order; junction bases with no gene match: 7. Germline loops: CDR1 LNHNV, CDR2 YYDKDF (reference sequence). CDR3 length equals 17 residues. The CDR3 DNA reads TGTGCCACCAGCAGAGATGGTCTAGCGGTTCACACCGGGGAGCTGTTTTTT. Translation gives CATSRDGLAVHTGELFF.

V is TRBV7-2 and J is TRBJ2-2; D may be TRBD2 (6 bases). Germline CDR1 and CDR2: SGHTA and FQGNSA. Trimming took off 4 bases at V and 4 bases at J, with 16 bases between the two ends. CDR3 size: 16 residues. Here the CDR3 reads CASSYAGTAGTGELFF. The CDR3 DNA follows: TGTGCCAGCAGCTACGCCGGAACAGCGGGCACCGGGGAGCTGTTTTTT.

The V gene is TRBV6-6, the J gene TRBJ2-2, with D possibly TRBD2 on 5 matching bases. The length of the CDR3 is 14 residues. Germline V gene data show CDR1 as MNHNY and CDR2 as SVGAGI (reference sequence). V was shortened by 7 bases and J by 5 bases, with 14 bases between the two germline ends. The CDR3 DNA follows: TGTGCCAGCAAGACCCCCGGCGGGACCGGGGAGCTGTTTTTT. Its translation: CASKTPGGTGELFF.